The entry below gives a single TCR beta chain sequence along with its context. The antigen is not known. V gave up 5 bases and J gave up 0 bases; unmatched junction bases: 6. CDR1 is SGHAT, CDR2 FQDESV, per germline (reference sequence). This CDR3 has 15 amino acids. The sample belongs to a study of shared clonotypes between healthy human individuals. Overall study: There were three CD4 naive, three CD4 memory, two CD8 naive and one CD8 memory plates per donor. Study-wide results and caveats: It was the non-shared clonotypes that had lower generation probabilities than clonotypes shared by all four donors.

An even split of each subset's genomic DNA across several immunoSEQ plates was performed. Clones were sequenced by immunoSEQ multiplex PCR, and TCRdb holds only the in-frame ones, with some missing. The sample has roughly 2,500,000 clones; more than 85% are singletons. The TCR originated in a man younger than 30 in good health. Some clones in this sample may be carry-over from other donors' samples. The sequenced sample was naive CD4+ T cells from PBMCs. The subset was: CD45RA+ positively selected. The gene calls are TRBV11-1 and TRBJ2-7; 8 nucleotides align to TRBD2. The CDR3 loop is CASSAPGLGSYEQYF. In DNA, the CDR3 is TGTGCCAGCAGCGCCCCGGGACTAGGCTCCTACGAGCAGTACTTC.